These T cell receptor beta chains were read from a single sample in a study of shared clonotypes between healthy human individuals. Sequenced by immunoSEQ multiplex PCR; TCRdb stores in-frame clones only, minus some. Among 500,000 or so clones listed, about 96% were seen once. The material sequenced was naive CD4+ T cells sorted from blood. Every receptor here comes from a woman in her 30s in good health. Each CDR3 is given with its conserved first and last residue.

>TRBV7-8
CASSSGTHNQPQHF
>TRBV27
CASRNRGQRPEAFF
>TRBV6-6
CASSRSGTGRFEQYF
>TRBV5-4
CASSWPGPRLPDTQYF
>TRBV18
CASSPSDQPQHF
>TRBV11-2
CASSLEGAAYRSNEQFF
>TRBV6-5
CASSYRDGYNEQFF
>TRBV25-1
CASSDATSGRLNEQFF
>TRBV27
CASSFSSGDPTKQYF
>TRBV7-9
CASSPSLGASGRANEQFF
>TRBV1
CTSSQNSADYGYTF
>TRBV5-1
CASSEWQRLFSYEQYF
>TRBV2
CASSADRVTEAFF
>TRBV29-1
CSVMSSYNEQFF
>TRBV10-3
CAISEPVGLAGSEQFF
>TRBV4-1
CASSHRRTATNTEAFF
>TRBV9
CASSVRDRQETQYF
>TRBV25-1
CASSLSSHGYTF
>TRBV5-4
CASSTTREAFF
>TRBV5-4
CASSLWAGNEQFF
>TRBV2
CASSRSRTGPYEQYF
>TRBV9
CASSGNSSPLHF
>TRBV15
CATSRDWAGSEAFF
>TRBV6-1
CASSEVEREPDTQYF
>TRBV19
CASSMLAGGPDGYNEQFF
>TRBV21-1
CASSIPTALFF
>TRBV9
CASSADRGGFAYGYTF
>TRBV6-6
CASSYPRTGTFTEAFF
>TRBV28
CASTRGVTTNEKLFF